A single sample is the source of the 25 T cell receptor beta chains below, sequenced in a study of OX40 agonist ivuxolimab in advanced cancers. Assay used: immunoSEQ multiplex PCR; TCRdb lists only in-frame clones, some missing. The sample yields more than 10,000 clones, approximately 78% seen once. The sample in question was CD4+ or CD8+ T cells sorted from blood, obtained in a trial of the OX40 agonist ivuxolimab. All receptors come from an adult with an advanced solid tumor such as melanoma, head and neck, liver or kidney cancer.

The genes are TRBV11-2 and TRBJ2-7; D unclear. Trimming removed 1 base at V and 1 base at J, with 8 bases between. CDR3 length: 14 residues. CDR1 and CDR2 (germline): SGHAT, FQNNGV. The CDR3 nucleotides are TGTGCCAGCAGCTTAGGAGCGAAGTCCTACGAGCAGTACTTC. It codes for CASSLGAKSYEQYF.

For the CDR3, the DNA is TGTGCCAGCAGTTTTGTCGGTTGGGCAGGGGGTTTGGTTACGCAGTATTTT. Protein sequence: CASSFVGWAGGLVTQYF. This chain connects TRBV27 to TRBJ2-3, with 7 positions matching TRBD1. Germline trimming cut 3 bases from V and 8 bases from J; bases unmatched to any gene: 17. The CDR3 contains 17 residues. Germline CDR1 reads MNHEY; CDR2 reads SMNVEV (reference sequence).

The chain joins TRBV9 to TRBJ2-7; TRBD2 might be the D (5 bases). V was clipped by 1 base and J by 2 bases, with 10 bases between them. This CDR3 is built from 14 residues. Germline V gene data show CDR1 as SGDLS and CDR2 as YYNGEE. Here the CDR3 DNA reads TGTGCCAGCAGCGTAACCGACTACCCCTACGAGCAGTACTTC. This sequence encodes CASSVTDYPYEQYF.

The rearrangement joins TRBV14 to TRBJ2-7; D tentatively reads TRBD1 or TRBD2 (5 bases each). Germline V lookup: CDR1 SGHDN, CDR2 FVKESK. CDR3 size: 15 residues. Trimming shortened V by 1 base and J by 2 bases, and 12 bases separated the two germline ends. In nucleotides, the CDR3 is TGTGCCAGCAGCCAAGTTGGGGGACCAGCCTACGAGCAGTACTTC. Translated, it gives CASSQVGGPAYEQYF.

The rearrangement links TRBV5-4 to TRBJ2-1; tentative D call: TRBD2 (6 bases). CDR3 size: 14 residues. The V gene lost 4 bases and the J gene lost 4 bases, with 12 bases spanning the gap. Per the germline V gene, CDR1 is SGHNT and CDR2 is YYREEE (reference sequence). The CDR3 bases are TGTGCCAGCAGCGCCGGGGACTCATACAATGAGCAGTTCTTC. Protein sequence: CASSAGDSYNEQFF.

This chain joins TRBV19 and TRBJ2-7; D uncertain. The CDR3 contains 13 residues. The germline V and J ends were trimmed by 9 bases and 3 bases, with 15 bases remaining between them. CDR1 LNHDA and CDR2 SQIVND come from the germline V gene (reference sequence). CDR3 protein: CASGPLNFYEQYF. The CDR3 coding sequence is TGTGCCAGCGGGCCGCTCAACTTCTACGAGCAGTACTTC.

The V call is TRBV6-5, the J call TRBJ2-1, with 9 nucleotides matching TRBD2. The V gene end was trimmed by 7 bases and the J gene end by 7 bases; junction bases not matched to a gene: 11. From germline, CDR1 is MNHEY and CDR2 SVGAGI. The CDR3 runs to 15 residues. The CDR3 DNA is TGTGCCAGCACCCCAGGGGTAGCGGGAGAAAATGAGCAGTTCTTC. As protein: CASTPGVAGENEQFF.

The rearrangement uses TRBV4-2 and TRBJ2-1, with 10 bases aligning to TRBD2. The CDR3 runs 15 residues. Per germline, CDR1 LGHNA and CDR2 YNFKEQ. The J segment lost 8 bases and the V segment lost 3 bases, leaving 7 bases of the junction unmatched. The CDR3 sequence is CASSQRAGGPDEQFF. CDR3 sequence (DNA): TGTGCCAGCAGCCAGAGAGCGGGAGGGCCGGATGAGCAGTTCTTC.

About this clone: This likely comes from a read error, as the CDR3 has no conserved phenylalanine or tryptophan at its end. This chain connects TRBV28 to TRBJ2-7; 12 positions agree with TRBD2. The CDR3 has 19 amino acids. Germline-derived CDR1 and CDR2 are MDHEN and SYDVKM. After removal of 3 bases from V and 7 bases from J, the junction contained 19 bases not matched to a gene. CDR3 sequence (DNA): TGTGCCAGCAGTTTTCCTGGGCTAGCGGGAGGGAGCTACTACGTAGAGCAGTACCTC. The encoded protein is CASSFPGLAGGSYYVEQYL.

V usage is TRBV9 and J usage is TRBJ2-7, with TRBD2 matching over 9 bases. The CDR3 covers 15 residues. The V segment lost 4 bases and the J segment 5 bases; nucleotides outside the gene matches: 10. Per germline, CDR1 SGDLS and CDR2 YYNGEE. CDR3: CASSLGGRGLNEQYF. The CDR3 DNA reads as TGTGCCAGCAGCTTAGGCGGGAGGGGTCTAAACGAGCAGTACTTC. Combining the CDR3 with reference TRBV9 and TRBJ2-7 gives the whole variable domain DSGVTQTPKHLITATGQRVTLRCSPRSGDLSVYWYQQSLDQGLQFLIQYYNGEERAKGNILERFSAQQFPDLHSELNLSSLELGDSALYFCASSLGGRGLNEQYFGPGTRLTVT.

This clone was counted ten times or more. This sequence joins TRBV7-9 and TRBJ2-7; tentatively, D is TRBD1 (6 bases). The CDR3 is 13 residues long. Trimming pared 2 bases from V and 2 bases from J, leaving 7 bases between. Germline V gene sequence: CDR1 SEHNR, CDR2 FQNEAQ (reference sequence). Here the CDR3 DNA reads TGTGCCAGCAGCTTAAAGGGGGCCTACGAGCAGTACTTC. Amino acid sequence: CASSLKGAYEQYF.

The chain employs TRBV30 and TRBJ2-7; 11 bases are shared with TRBD2. Germline V gives CDR1 GTSNPN, CDR2 SVGIG (reference sequence). The ends lost 3 bases at V and 1 base at J; junction bases unmatched: 14. This CDR3 spans 18 amino acids. The CDR3 DNA reads TGTGCCTGGAGCGATCCTCCCCCGACTAGCGGGATTTCCTACGAGCAGTACTTC. It is translated as CAWSDPPPTSGISYEQYF.

This clone has a single count. The chain carries TRBV19 and TRBJ2-2; D gene unclear. Germline values: CDR1 LNHDA, CDR2 SQIVND (reference sequence). This CDR3 is 13 amino acids long. V was pared by 3 bases and J by 6 bases, with 8 bases between. CDR3 protein: CASSITGSGELFF. The CDR3 nucleotides are TGTGCCAGTAGTATCACGGGTTCCGGGGAGCTGTTTTTT.

CDR3 bases: TGTGCCAGCAGCAAAGGACAAGGGCCGGAACTAGTATCCTACAATGAGCAGTTCTTC. Its translation: CASSKGQGPELVSYNEQFF. V gene TRBV21-1 combines with J gene TRBJ2-1; whether TRBD2, the table's D call, matches the DNA was not checked. TRBV21-1 is marked as a pseudogene. The CDR3 length is 19 residues.

The chain uses TRBV13 and TRBJ2-7; the match to TRBD1 covers 9 bases. Trimming removed 2 bases from V and 6 bases from J; junction bases left unmatched: 5. The CDR3 has 14 amino acids. In germline, CDR1 is PRHDT, CDR2 FYEKMQ (reference sequence). The CDR3 loop reads CASSLRTGVSEQYF. CDR3 coding DNA: TGTGCCAGCAGCTTAAGGACAGGGGTCAGCGAGCAGTACTTC. The variable domain in full, completed from reference TRBV13 and TRBJ2-7, reads AAGVIQSPRHLIKEKRETATLKCYPIPRHDTVYWYQQGPGQDPQFLISFYEKMQSDKGSIPDRFSAQQFSDYHSELNMSSLELGDSALYFCASSLRTGVSEQYFGPGTRLTVT.

This chain connects TRBV5-5 to TRBJ1-1; TRBD1 is a possible D gene (5 bases). The V gene's germline CDR1 is SGHKS and CDR2 YYEKEE (reference sequence). CDR3 size: 13 residues. V lost 6 bases, J lost 6 bases, and 15 bases lay in between. Here the CDR3 DNA reads TGTGCCAGCACCTATACCGGGACCCCTGAAGCTTTCTTT. It translates to CASTYTGTPEAFF. The full variable domain, rest sourced from reference TRBV5-5 and TRBJ1-1, is DAGVTQSPTHLIKTRGQQVTLRCSPISGHKSVSWYQQVLGQGPQFIFQYYEKEERGRGNFPDRFSARQFPNYSSELNVNALLLGDSALYLCASTYTGTPEAFFGQGTRLTVV.

This clone has more than one count but fewer than ten. The chain couples TRBV10-3 to TRBJ2-1, with a possible D match to TRBD2 (6 bases). There are 18 residues in the CDR3. Trimming shortened V by 2 bases and J by 7 bases, and 24 bases separated the two germline ends. CDR1 is ENHRY and CDR2 is SYGVKD in the germline V gene. CDR3 in DNA: TGTGCCATCAGTGAGATATTCGGGGCTAGCGCTTCCTGGAATGAGCAGTTCTTC. It is translated as CAISEIFGASASWNEQFF.

The genes are TRBV11-1 and TRBJ1-1; the D is unclear. Germline CDR1 SGHAT, CDR2 FQDESV (reference sequence). This CDR3 spans 13 amino acids. V was clipped by 3 bases and J by 1 base, with 6 bases between them. This chain's CDR3 is CASSFGGNTEAFF. The CDR3, as DNA: TGTGCCAGCAGCTTCGGCGGGAACACTGAAGCTTTCTTT.

The CDR3 DNA reads as TGTGCCAGCAGTCAGCCCGGGACAGGGCAGGCTGGGGCCAACGTCCTGACTTTC. This codes for CASSQPGTGQAGANVLTF. This chain uses TRBV28 with TRBJ2-6; 9 bases are shared with TRBD1. V shed 5 bases and J 2 bases; nucleotides not matched to a gene: 10. This CDR3 has 18 residues. CDR1 is MDHEN and CDR2 is SYDVKM in the germline V gene.

This clone turned up a few times. The genes are TRBV6-4 and TRBJ2-1, with 10 bases aligning to TRBD2. Looked up from germline, CDR1 is MRHNA and CDR2 is SNTAGT. This CDR3 contains 15 residues. V shed 2 bases and J 6 bases; nucleotides not matched to a gene: 4. The CDR3 nucleotides are TGTGCCAGCAGTGACGTATCTAGCGGGAGCAATGAGCAGTTCTTC. It codes for CASSDVSSGSNEQFF.

This clone has a single count. The chain couples TRBV9 to TRBJ2-7; TRBD1 is a possible D gene (6 bases). The CDR3 contains 14 residues. Germline V gene sequence: CDR1 SGDLS, CDR2 YYNGEE. V lost 4 bases and J 5 bases, leaving 16 bases between the germline ends. The CDR3 spells CASSRGEGEHEQYF. In DNA form, the CDR3 reads TGTGCCAGCAGCAGGGGAGAGGGGGAGCACGAGCAGTACTTC.

In this sample, this clone turned up a few times. The rearrangement joins TRBV6-1 to TRBJ2-3, with no clear D. V lost 1 base and J 4 bases, leaving 12 bases between the germline ends. Germline V gene lookup returns CDR1 MNHNS and CDR2 SASEGT. CDR3 size: 15 residues. The DNA for the CDR3 is TGTGCCAGCAGTGAAGAAGAAGGCAGCGCAGATACGCAGTATTTT. Translating gives CASSEEEGSADTQYF.

The V gene is TRBV28, the J gene TRBJ2-2, with D perhaps TRBD1 (6 bases). Trimming took off 8 bases at V and 9 bases at J, with 34 bases between the two ends. This CDR3 comprises 19 residues. Per the germline V gene, CDR1 is MDHEN and CDR2 is SYDVKM. CDR3 bases: TGTGCCAGCCAAAGCGAGGGGGTCGGTCCTCGATTCCTCCCCCGGGAGCTGTTTTTT. Residues: CASQSEGVGPRFLPRELFF.

The chain employs TRBV6-5 and TRBJ1-2; D call uncertain. The CDR3 extends over 13 amino acids. The germline V gene has CDR1 MNHEY and CDR2 SVGAGI. Trimming took 5 bases from V and 4 from J, leaving 11 bases between them. CDR3: CASSEAPGYGYTF. The CDR3 coding sequence is TGTGCCAGCAGTGAAGCGCCGGGCTATGGCTACACCTTC.

By its share, this clone is medium-sized. The chain couples TRBV5-5 to TRBJ1-5, with D maybe TRBD1 (6 bases). The CDR3 runs to 15 residues. Per the germline V gene, CDR1 is SGHKS and CDR2 is YYEKEE (reference sequence). V was cut by 2 bases and J by 5 bases, with 14 bases left in between. CDR3 DNA sequence: TGTGCCAGCAGCTTAAATGGACAGTGGCATCAGCCCCAGCATTTT. It translates to CASSLNGQWHQPQHF.